Listed below are T cell receptor beta chains from one sample, sequenced in a study of control samples from healthy donors and cancer patients. Data came from immunoSEQ multiplex PCR; TCRdb stores just in-frame clones and leaves some out. The sample gives 100,000 to 150,000 clones, 80% to 95% of which show up once; almost 2.5% is in the top ten. The sample comprised blood. Receptor source: a man between 18 and 35 years old in good health. Each CDR3 is given with its conserved first and last residue. The order of the fields is clone size, V gene, D gene, J gene, CDR3 protein, CDR3 DNA. A D gene is named only where the DNA matches it firmly. Only part of the rows carry a size: once, few, many, or a class if the clone is expanded.

>few|TRBV28|.|TRBJ1-1
CASTLQGNTEAFF
TGTGCCAGCACCCTTCAAGGGAACACTGAAGCTTTCTTT
>.|TRBV7-3|.|TRBJ2-2
CASSSGPTGELFF
TGTGCCAGCAGCTCGGGACCTACCGGGGAGCTGTTTTTT
>.|TRBV6-1|.|TRBJ1-5
CASSEAGTGYYSNQPQHF
TGTGCCAGCAGTGAAGCTGGGACGGGGTATTATAGCAATCAGCCCCAGCATTTT
>.|TRBV6-2/TRBV6-3|.|TRBJ1-2
CASSPPGANYGYTF
TGTGCCAGCAGTCCCCCTGGAGCTAACTATGGCTACACCTTC
>.|TRBV28|.|TRBJ1-3
CASNSGTNSGNTIYF
TGTGCCAGCAATAGTGGGACCAACTCTGGAAACACCATATATTTT
>.|TRBV24-1|.|TRBJ1-1
CATSGSSGARGGNTEAFF
TGTGCCACCAGTGGTTCTTCAGGGGCCCGGGGGGGGAACACTGAAGCTTTCTTT
>.|TRBV6-5|.|TRBJ2-7
CASGSAGTVSYEQYF
TGTGCCAGCGGGAGTGCGGGGACAGTGTCCTACGAGCAGTACTTC
>.|TRBV6-4|TRBD2|TRBJ2-1
CASSPGLAALNEQFF
TGTGCCAGCAGTCCGGGACTAGCGGCCCTCAATGAGCAGTTCTTC
>.|TRBV28|.|TRBJ1-4
CAVRGNEKLFF
TGTGCCGTAAGGGGTAATGAAAAACTGTTTTTT
>.|TRBV7-7|.|TRBJ2-3
CASSLRGGVGTDTQYF
TGTGCTAGCAGCTTAAGAGGAGGAGTCGGCACAGATACGCAGTATTTT
>.|TRBV29-1|.|TRBJ2-3
CSLRTTSTDTQYF
TGCAGCCTAAGGACAACTAGCACAGATACGCAGTATTTT
>.|TRBV5-6|TRBD1|TRBJ1-1
CASSQKGQVLRSEAFF
TGTGCCAGCAGCCAGAAAGGACAGGTATTGAGGTCGGAAGCTTTCTTT
>.|TRBV10-2|.|TRBJ1-5
CASSEPGQPLSNQPQHF
TGCGCCAGCAGTGAGCCAGGACAGCCACTTAGCAATCAGCCCCAGCATTTT